This TCR beta chain was identified during a study of cytomegalovirus exposure and HLA in healthy donors. Broader study findings: V- and J-gene trimming of TCR beta was linked (in a later analysis) to a missense DCLRE1C variant. HLA restriction was apparent for most CMV-associated TCR beta chains in a later analysis. Analyzed later, association rates of TCRs varied across HLA loci, with DRB1 most and HLA-C fewest.

This CDR3 is built from 15 residues. V was pared by 0 bases and J by 1 base, with 4 bases of the junction left unmatched. The germline gives CDR1 SGDLS, CDR2 YYNGEE. A word on this clone: Its cognate antigen is unknown.

PCR primers comprised 60 Vbeta and 13 Jbeta primers. Sequencing was performed with immunoSEQ multiplex PCR; in TCRdb, only in-frame clones are kept and a portion is missing. The repertoire holds 150,000 to 180,000 clones, around 82% seen once, with 5.6% in the top ten. V and J are TRBV9 and TRBJ2-7, with 7 nucleotides matching TRBD1. The source of this sequence is a woman aged 40 to 50 in good health and CMV-seropositive. The sample was PBMCs. This CDR3 reads CASSVGDSTSYEQYF. The CDR3 DNA is TGTGCCAGCAGCGTAGGGGACAGCACTTCCTACGAGCAGTACTTC.